One sample yielded the 27 T cell receptor beta chains listed below, sequenced in a study of cytomegalovirus exposure and HLA in healthy donors. A multiplex PCR was run with 60 Vbeta primers and 13 Jbeta primers. The assay was immunoSEQ multiplex PCR, and TCRdb's table has in-frame clones only and misses some. In the table there are tens of thousands of clones, roughly two thirds of which are singletons. What was sequenced was PBMCs. These TCRs come from a male donor in good health and CMV-seropositive.

This rearrangement joins TRBV20-1 to TRBJ1-4; D not certain. The CDR3 is 11 amino acids. Trimming took 4 bases from V and 8 from J, leaving 8 bases between them. Germline V gene lookup returns CDR1 DFQATT and CDR2 SNEGSKA (reference sequence). CDR3 nucleotides: TGCAGTGCTATGAGAGCGGAAAAACTGTTTTTT. This sequence encodes CSAMRAEKLFF.

This clone has just a few counts. This rearrangement joins TRBV6-5 to TRBJ2-2; TRBD1 is a possible D gene (6 bases). The V gene's germline CDR1 is MNHEY and CDR2 SVGAGI. This CDR3 has 15 residues. Trimming took off 4 bases at V and 5 bases at J, with 14 bases between the two ends. In DNA form, the CDR3 reads TGTGCCAGCAGTTTGGGACACAAACTGACCGGGGAGCTGTTTTTT. Residues: CASSLGHKLTGELFF.

This clone has a handful of counts. The chain carries TRBV6-1 and TRBJ2-7, with 7 bases aligning to TRBD1. J lost 4 bases, V lost 6 bases, and 12 bases had no gene match. The CDR3 consists of 15 residues. Germline CDR1 and CDR2: MNHNS and SASEGT. CDR3: CASSRPGTEVYEQYF. The CDR3 nucleotides read TGTGCCAGCAGCAGACCCGGGACAGAAGTTTACGAGCAGTACTTC.

V gene TRBV6-6 combines with J gene TRBJ1-5, with D maybe TRBD1 (5 bases). Germline-derived CDR1 and CDR2 are MNHNY and SVGAGI (reference sequence). Trimming cost V 2 bases and J 7 bases, with 12 bases left between them. The CDR3 spans 14 residues. CDR3 protein: CASSYTGGKQPQHF. The DNA for the CDR3 is TGTGCCAGCAGTTACACCGGGGGAAAACAGCCCCAGCATTTT.

The chain joins TRBV5-6 to TRBJ1-3, with 9 positions matching TRBD1. The CDR3 sequence is 15 residues long. In germline, CDR1 is SGHDT, CDR2 YYEEEE. V dropped 4 bases and J dropped 2; count of bases not matched to a gene: 4. The CDR3 reads CASSKQGAAGNTIYF. CDR3 nucleotide sequence: TGTGCCAGCAGCAAACAGGGGGCAGCTGGAAACACCATATATTTT.

DNA of the CDR3: TGTGCCAGCAGCTCCTATACCCCGGGACAGTTCGATGGCTACACCTTC. Translated: CASSSYTPGQFDGYTF. J is TRBJ1-2 and V is TRBV7-9; the match to TRBD1 covers 7 bases. V lost 4 bases, J lost 6 bases, and 14 bases stayed unmatched. Germline lookup yields CDR1 SEHNR and CDR2 FQNEAQ (reference sequence). The CDR3 is 16 residues long.

This chain links TRBV6-6 with TRBJ1-6; 9 bases align to TRBD1. Trimming cost V 7 bases and J 6 bases; bases outside gene matches: 4. The V gene's germline CDR1 is MNHNY and CDR2 SVGAGI (reference sequence). The length of the CDR3 is 14 residues. CDR3 sequence reads: CASTSQGANSPLHF. The CDR3 nucleotides read TGTGCCAGCACCTCACAGGGGGCTAATTCACCCCTCCACTTT.

The chain employs TRBV9 and TRBJ2-7; 8 nucleotides agree with TRBD1. CDR1 SGDLS and CDR2 YYNGEE come from the germline V gene. V shed 0 bases, J shed 3 bases, and the junction held 5 bases outside the gene matches. The CDR3 contains 15 residues. The CDR3 DNA follows: TGTGCCAGCAGCGTAGGTGCAGGGGGCTACTACGAGCAGTACTTC. Its protein is CASSVGAGGYYEQYF.

The V and J genes are TRBV6-1 and TRBJ2-1, with 7 bases that match TRBD2. V trimming: 4 bases; J trimming: 8 bases; junction bases outside the gene matches: 8. Looked up from germline, CDR1 is MNHNS and CDR2 is SASEGT. The CDR3 has 14 amino acids. In DNA, the CDR3 is TGTGCCAGCAGTGTATCTAGCGGAAGGGATGAGCAGTTCTTC. Protein product: CASSVSSGRDEQFF.

The count of this clone is one. This chain joins TRBV7-2 and TRBJ2-7, with a possible D match to TRBD1 (6 bases). The CDR3 is made up of 12 amino acids. Trimming stripped 4 bases from V and 4 bases from J, with 8 bases between. CDR1 is SGHTA and CDR2 is FQGNSA in the germline V gene. CDR3 nucleotide sequence: TGTGCCAGCAGCTCGACAGGTTACGAGCAGTACTTC. Amino acids: CASSSTGYEQYF.

This chain uses TRBV18 with TRBJ2-5, with a weak D call TRBD2 (7 bases). The V gene's germline CDR1 is KGHSH and CDR2 LQKENI. The CDR3 spans 13 residues. V was shortened by 8 bases and J by 5 bases, with 15 bases between the two germline ends. The CDR3 spells CASAIQGGETQYF. As DNA, the CDR3 is TGTGCCAGCGCTATACAGGGAGGGGAGACCCAGTACTTC.

The V and J genes are TRBV2 and TRBJ2-5; 8 bases align to TRBD1. Trimming cost V 7 bases and J 2 bases; bases outside gene matches: 12. CDR3 size: 16 residues. Germline V lookup: CDR1 SNHLY, CDR2 FYNNEI. CDR3 sequence: CASNGRQGSSQETQYF. The CDR3 DNA reads TGTGCCAGCAACGGAAGACAGGGGTCCTCACAAGAGACCCAGTACTTC.

V gene TRBV6-4 combines with J gene TRBJ2-3, with 10 bases lining up with TRBD1. This CDR3 is built from 18 residues. The germline CDR1 and CDR2 sequences are MRHNA and SNTAGT. V lost 4 bases to trimming and J lost 0 bases; unmatched junction nucleotides: 10. The CDR3 loop reads CASSVFGQGETSTDTQYF. In nucleotides, the CDR3 is TGTGCCAGCAGTGTTTTTGGACAGGGGGAAACTAGCACAGATACGCAGTATTTT.

This clone appeared a few times. V is TRBV11-2 and J is TRBJ2-7; 11 bases line up with TRBD1. Per the germline V gene, CDR1 is SGHAT and CDR2 is FQNNGV. Trimming at V came to 1 base and at J to 0 bases, leaving 5 bases not matched to a gene. The CDR3 contains 17 residues. CDR3 sequence: CASSLGTGGSDSYEQYF. CDR3 nucleotide sequence: TGTGCCAGCAGCTTAGGGACAGGGGGCTCGGACTCCTACGAGCAGTACTTC.

This clone has a handful of counts. V usage is TRBV19 and J usage is TRBJ1-2; tentatively, D is TRBD1 (5 bases). CDR1 and CDR2 from the germline V gene are LNHDA and SQIVND (reference sequence). The CDR3 spans 15 residues. Trimming cost V 6 bases and J 1 base, with 15 bases left between them. The CDR3 DNA sequence: TGTGCCAGTAGCCAACCAGGGTTAGGTAACTATGGCTACACCTTC. The encoded protein is CASSQPGLGNYGYTF.

This clone has just one count. The junction differs from germline at one of its ends, possibly a read error. V is TRBV15 and J is TRBJ2-1, with D possibly TRBD2 on 6 matching bases. This CDR3 is built from 14 residues. In germline, CDR1 is LNHNV, CDR2 YYDKDF (reference sequence). CDR3 sequence: CAASRGTPSDEQFF. The CDR3 nucleotides read TGTGCCGCCAGCAGAGGGACTCCCTCGGATGAGCAGTTCTTC.

Written as DNA, the CDR3 is TGTGCCAGCAGTTACTCGGGTCTCGAGGGCTACGAGCAGTACTTC. This sequence encodes CASSYSGLEGYEQYF. The V gene is TRBV6-5, the J gene TRBJ2-7; a possible D gene is TRBD2 (5 bases). The CDR3 is made up of 15 amino acids. V dropped 0 bases and J dropped 3 bases, with 12 bases sitting between them. The germline CDR1 and CDR2 sequences are MNHEY and SVGAGI.

This chain uses TRBV9 with TRBJ2-2, with D possibly being TRBD1 (5 bases). The CDR3 is 14 amino acids. Germline lookup yields CDR1 SGDLS and CDR2 YYNGEE. The V gene lost 4 bases and the J gene lost 5 bases, with 12 bases spanning the gap. The CDR3 reads CASSPHQGTGELFF. The DNA of the CDR3 is TGTGCCAGCAGCCCACACCAGGGTACCGGGGAGCTGTTTTTT.

V and J are TRBV7-2 and TRBJ1-2; 12 bases fit TRBD1. The CDR3 is made up of 16 amino acids. Germline-derived CDR1 and CDR2 are SGHTA and FQGNSA. V dropped 1 base and J dropped 3; count of bases not matched to a gene: 3. CDR3 sequence: CASSLDGTGGYYGYTF. The CDR3 DNA reads as TGTGCCAGCAGCTTAGATGGGACAGGGGGCTACTATGGCTACACCTTC.

The V call is TRBV29-1, the J call TRBJ1-1, with D possibly matching TRBD1 (6 bases). V was pared by 4 bases and J by 0 bases, with 9 bases between. This CDR3 spans 13 amino acids. CDR1 is SQVTM and CDR2 is ANQGSEA in the germline V gene. CDR3 in amino acids: CSVVDSLNTEAFF. CDR3 DNA: TGCAGCGTTGTGGACAGCCTGAACACTGAAGCTTTCTTT.

In nucleotides, the CDR3 is TGTGCCAGCAGTCGGACCGGGACAGGGAACAATGAGCAGTTCTTC. This gives the protein CASSRTGTGNNEQFF. The V and J genes are TRBV27 and TRBJ2-1; TRBD1 agrees at 9 bases. CDR3 length: 15 residues. Trimming at V came to 5 bases and at J to 5 bases, leaving 7 bases not matched to a gene. Germline CDR1 and CDR2: MNHEY and SMNVEV (reference sequence).

V and J are TRBV5-8 and TRBJ2-7; 8 bases line up with TRBD1. V was pared by 5 bases and J by 4 bases, with 11 bases of the junction left unmatched. Germline V gene sequence: CDR1 SGHTS, CDR2 YDEGEE. This CDR3 spans 15 amino acids. CDR3 DNA sequence: TGTGCCAGCAGAGGACAGGGCGTTCCTCTTTACGAGCAGTACTTC. Translated: CASRGQGVPLYEQYF.

This clone was counted a single time. One end of the junction does not line up with germline, which may come from a read error. The chain employs TRBV10-3 and TRBJ2-5; D gene uncertain. This CDR3 has 13 amino acids. The germline CDR1 and CDR2 sequences are ENHRY and SYGVKD. The CDR3 DNA reads TGTGCCATCAGTAAGTCAGAGTGGGAGACCCAGTACTTC. Translating it yields CAISKSEWETQYF.

The chain recombines TRBV30 with TRBJ1-5; D not resolved. V was trimmed by 1 base and J by 0 bases, leaving 10 bases between them. In germline, CDR1 is GTSNPN, CDR2 SVGIG (reference sequence). This CDR3 is 15 amino acids long. CDR3 amino acids: CAWSEAVHSNQPQHF. As DNA, the CDR3 is TGTGCCTGGAGTGAGGCGGTCCATAGCAATCAGCCCCAGCATTTT. The full variable domain, completed using reference TRBV30 and TRBJ1-5, is SQTIHQWPATLVQPVGSPLSLECTVEGTSNPNLYWYRQAAGRGLQLLFYSVGIGQISSEVPQNLSASRPQDRQFILSSKKLLLSDSGFYLCAWSEAVHSNQPQHFGDGTRLSIL.

This clone was detected once. The chain carries TRBV6-6 and TRBJ1-1; 10 bases are a match to TRBD1. CDR3 length equals 14 residues. With V trimmed by 5 bases and J by 5 bases, 5 bases remained unmatched. Germline V CDR1 and CDR2: MNHNY, SVGAGI (reference sequence). The CDR3 is CASSDRGRRTEAFF. Here the CDR3 DNA reads TGTGCCAGCAGTGACAGGGGGCGACGGACTGAAGCTTTCTTT.

This clone was counted once. The J gene is TRBJ1-6, the V gene TRBV7-9, with 9 positions matching TRBD1. CDR1 and CDR2 from the germline V gene are SEHNR and FQNEAQ (reference sequence). V was clipped by 2 bases and J by 10 bases; unmatched bases: 6. This CDR3 spans 15 amino acids. This CDR3 reads CASSLMTGGGSPLHF. CDR3 sequence (DNA): TGTGCCAGCAGCTTAATGACAGGGGGAGGATCACCCCTCCACTTT.

V and J are TRBV7-9 and TRBJ2-5, with 9 bases identical to TRBD2. Germline CDR1 SEHNR, CDR2 FQNEAQ (reference sequence). V was clipped by 8 bases and J by 5 bases; unmatched bases: 15. This CDR3 comprises 16 residues. This CDR3 is CASRVNSGGRIETQYF. As DNA, the CDR3 is TGTGCCAGCCGGGTGAATAGCGGGGGCAGAATTGAGACCCAGTACTTC.